This entry concerns a single T cell receptor beta chain. Its antigen is as yet unknown. This sample stems from a study of shared clonotypes between healthy human individuals. Findings and limits, study-wide: The generation probabilities recorded for non-shared clonotypes fell below those of clonotypes shared by all four donors.

CDR1 LGHNA and CDR2 YNFKEQ come from the germline V gene. The CDR3 is 16 amino acids. The V end lost 4 bases, the J end lost 2 bases, and 15 bases lay between the germline ends. Assay: immunoSEQ multiplex PCR; the TCRdb copy retains only in-frame clones and omits some. The sample lists over a million clones; around three quarters were seen once. This chain connects TRBV4-2 to TRBJ2-1, with TRBD2 as a possible D gene (7 bases). Specimen: memory CD4+ T cells from PBMCs. Noted subset: CD45RA-negative fraction. This TCR was sampled from a man between 18 and 29 years old in good health. Some clones in this sample may be carry-over from other donors' samples. In DNA form, the CDR3 reads TGTGCCAGCAGCCTCAAAGAGGGGGGGACCTACAATGAGCAGTTCTTC. Translation: CASSLKEGGTYNEQFF.